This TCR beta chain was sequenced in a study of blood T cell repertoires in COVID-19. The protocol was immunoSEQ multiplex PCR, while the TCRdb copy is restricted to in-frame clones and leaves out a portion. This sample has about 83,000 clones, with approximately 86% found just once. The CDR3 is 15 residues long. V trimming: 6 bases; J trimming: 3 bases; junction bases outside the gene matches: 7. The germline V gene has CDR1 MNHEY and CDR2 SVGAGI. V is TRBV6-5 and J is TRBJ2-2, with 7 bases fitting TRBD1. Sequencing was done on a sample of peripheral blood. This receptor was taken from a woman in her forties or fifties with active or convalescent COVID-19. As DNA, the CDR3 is TGTGCCAGCAGCCTTAGACAGGGCTACACCGGGGAGCTGTTTTTT. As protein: CASSLRQGYTGELFF.